This T cell receptor (beta chain) was identified during a study of CD8+CD57+ T cells in acquired aplastic anemia. Study background: Sorted CD4+ and CD8+ cells yielded 3 to 3.5 ug of DNA on average. Approximately 10 million reads were obtained on average for healthy donor CD4+ cells.

Genomic DNA, the template, was used for profiling of the TCR beta VDJ and CDR3. One entry per CDR3 protein, called by TCRdb with MiXCR from the reads. The data show about 130,000 distinct CDR3 sequences, 48% seen once. Concerning this clonotype: What it binds is unknown.

Overall study results and limits: Overlap between patients and controls comprised roughly 28 CD8+ CDR3 sequences.

Germline V gene data show CDR1 as SQVTM and CDR2 as ANQGSEA. V trimming: 0 bases; J trimming: 8 bases; junction bases outside the gene matches: 4. This CDR3 spans 13 amino acids. Material: sorted CD4+, CD8+, or CD8+CD57+ T cells (not recorded which) from PBMCs. The gene calls are TRBV29-1 and TRBJ2-1, with TRBD1 matching 7 bases. This TCR derives from a human donor in good health, serving as a control. The CDR3, as DNA: TGCAGCGTTGAAGATGGGACAGAGGATGAGCAGTTCTTC. This encodes CSVEDGTEDEQFF.